Reported below is one TCR beta chain. The sample belongs to a study of blood T cell repertoires in COVID-19. Study-wide background: Whether acute or convalescent, the COVID-19 samples came from the United States, Italy and Spain.

Some clones are missing from TCRdb's copy, which holds only in-frame ones; the method was immunoSEQ multiplex PCR. Of some 60,000 clones listed, about 76% are singletons. This TCR was sampled from a woman aged 80 or over with active or convalescent COVID-19. Sequenced material: peripheral blood.

The CDR3 nucleotides read TGTGCCAGTAGTCCACTGACAGGGTTTGGTCAGCCCCAGCATTTT. It yields the protein CASSPLTGFGQPQHF. V is TRBV19 and J is TRBJ1-5; 7 bases agree with TRBD1. V was pared by 5 bases and J by 6 bases, with 10 bases of the junction left unmatched. There are 15 residues in the CDR3. Germline-derived CDR1 and CDR2 are LNHDA and SQIVND (reference sequence).